This TCR beta chain stems from a study of graft-versus-host responses after intestinal transplantation. Study conclusions and caveats: Circulating GvH clone levels at their peak were associated with HvG declines (early post-transplant).

Data came from immunoSEQ multiplex PCR; TCRdb stores just in-frame clones and leaves some out. The sample lists more than 60,000 clones, about 90% occurring once. Per germline, CDR1 MNHEY and CDR2 SVGAGI. This CDR3 is 15 amino acids long. The trim removed 0 bases at V and 7 bases at J, leaving 9 bases unmatched. Only a few counts were recorded for this clone. The antigen is undetermined. The chain couples TRBV6-5 to TRBJ2-7; 7 positions match TRBD2. This TCR was sampled from a human donor who received an intestinal transplant. The sample in question was unstimulated CD8+ T cells sorted from spleen or lymph node cells, obtained before intestinal transplant. CDR3 in amino acids: CASSYSRGPGGEQYF. The CDR3 coding sequence is TGTGCCAGCAGTTACTCCCGGGGCCCGGGGGGTGAGCAGTACTTC.